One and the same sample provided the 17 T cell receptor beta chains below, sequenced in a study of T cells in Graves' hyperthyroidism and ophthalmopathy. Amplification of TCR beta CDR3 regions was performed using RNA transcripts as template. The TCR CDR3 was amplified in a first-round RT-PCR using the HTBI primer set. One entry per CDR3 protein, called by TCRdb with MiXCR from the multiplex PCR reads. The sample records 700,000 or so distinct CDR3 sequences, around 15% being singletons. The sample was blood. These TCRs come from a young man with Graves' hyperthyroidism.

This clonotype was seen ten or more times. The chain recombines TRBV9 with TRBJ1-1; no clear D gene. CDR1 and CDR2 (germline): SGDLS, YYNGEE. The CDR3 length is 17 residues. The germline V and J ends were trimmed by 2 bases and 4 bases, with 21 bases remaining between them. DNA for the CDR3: TGTGCCAGCAGCGTTGGGTCGGGTCCCCTTAGGAGCACTGAAGCTTTCTTT. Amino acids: CASSVGSGPLRSTEAFF. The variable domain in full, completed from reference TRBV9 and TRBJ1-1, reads DSGVTQTPKHLITATGQRVTLRCSPRSGDLSVYWYQQSLDQGLQFLIQYYNGEERAKGNILERFSAQQFPDLHSELNLSSLELGDSALYFCASSVGSGPLRSTEAFFGQGTRLTVV.

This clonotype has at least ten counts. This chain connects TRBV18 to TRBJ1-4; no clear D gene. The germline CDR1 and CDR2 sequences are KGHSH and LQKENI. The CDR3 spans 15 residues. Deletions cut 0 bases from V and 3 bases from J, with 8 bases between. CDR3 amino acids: CASSPPEGANEKLFF. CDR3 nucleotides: TGTGCCAGCTCACCACCGGAGGGTGCTAATGAAAAACTGTTTTTT.

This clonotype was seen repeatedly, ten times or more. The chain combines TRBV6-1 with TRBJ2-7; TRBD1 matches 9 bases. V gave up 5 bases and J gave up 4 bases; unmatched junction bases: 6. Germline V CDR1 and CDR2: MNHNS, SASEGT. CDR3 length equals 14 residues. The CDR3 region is CASSWGDRGYEQYF. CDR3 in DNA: TGTGCCAGCAGTTGGGGAGACAGGGGGTACGAGCAGTACTTC.

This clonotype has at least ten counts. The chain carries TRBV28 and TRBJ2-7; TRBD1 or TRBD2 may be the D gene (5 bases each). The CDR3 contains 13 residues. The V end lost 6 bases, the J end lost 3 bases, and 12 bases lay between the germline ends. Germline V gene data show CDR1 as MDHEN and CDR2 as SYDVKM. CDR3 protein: CASRPSGGYEQYF. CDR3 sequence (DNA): TGTGCCAGCAGACCCTCTGGGGGCTACGAGCAGTACTTC.

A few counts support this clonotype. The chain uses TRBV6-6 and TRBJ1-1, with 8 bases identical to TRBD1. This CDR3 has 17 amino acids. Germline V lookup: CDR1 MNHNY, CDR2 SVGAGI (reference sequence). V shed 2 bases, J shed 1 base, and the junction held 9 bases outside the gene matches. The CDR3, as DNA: TGTGCCAGCAGTTACACCAGGGGGACAGGCAAGAACACTGAAGCTTTCTTT. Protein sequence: CASSYTRGTGKNTEAFF.

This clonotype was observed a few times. CDR3 loop: CASSYPALAVHNEQFF. In DNA, the CDR3 is TGTGCCAGCAGTTACCCGGCGCTGGCGGTTCACAATGAGCAGTTCTTC. The chain combines TRBV6-2 or TRBV6-3 with TRBJ2-1; D gene ambiguous. Trimming left V 2 bases short and J 5 bases short, with 16 bases between. CDR1 and CDR2 from the germline V gene are MNHEY and SVGEGT. The CDR3 extends over 16 amino acids.

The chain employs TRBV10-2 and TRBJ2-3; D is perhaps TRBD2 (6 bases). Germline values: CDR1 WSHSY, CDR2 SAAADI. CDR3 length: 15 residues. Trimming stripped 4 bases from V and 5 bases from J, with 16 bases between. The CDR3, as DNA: TGCGCCAGCAGTGGAAATCTAGCGATCGAAGATACGCAGTATTTT. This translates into CASSGNLAIEDTQYF.

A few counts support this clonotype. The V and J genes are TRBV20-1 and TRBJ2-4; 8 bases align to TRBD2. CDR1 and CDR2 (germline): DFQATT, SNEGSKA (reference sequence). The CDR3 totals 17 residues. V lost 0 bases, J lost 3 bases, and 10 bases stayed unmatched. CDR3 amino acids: CSARDRRASGYKNIQYF. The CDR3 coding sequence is TGCAGTGCTAGAGATCGAAGGGCTAGCGGGTACAAAAACATTCAGTACTTC.

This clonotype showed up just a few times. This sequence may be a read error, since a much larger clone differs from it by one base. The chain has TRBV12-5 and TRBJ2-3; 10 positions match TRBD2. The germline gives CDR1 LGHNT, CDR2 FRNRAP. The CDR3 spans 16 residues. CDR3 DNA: TGTGCTAGTGGAGAGCGGGAGGGCCTACCTACAGATACGCGGTATTTT. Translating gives CASGEREGLPTDTRYF.

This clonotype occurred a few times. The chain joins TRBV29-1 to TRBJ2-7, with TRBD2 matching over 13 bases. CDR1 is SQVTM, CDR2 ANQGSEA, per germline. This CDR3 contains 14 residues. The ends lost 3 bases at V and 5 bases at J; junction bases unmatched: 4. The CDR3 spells CSVELGLAGDEQYF. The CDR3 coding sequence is TGCAGCGTTGAGCTTGGACTAGCGGGAGACGAGCAGTACTTC.

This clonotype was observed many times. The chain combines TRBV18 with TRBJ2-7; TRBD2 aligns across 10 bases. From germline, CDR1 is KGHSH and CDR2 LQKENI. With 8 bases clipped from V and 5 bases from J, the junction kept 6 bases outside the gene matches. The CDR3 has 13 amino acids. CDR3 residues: CASSPGLADEQYF. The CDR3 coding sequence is TGTGCCAGCAGTCCTGGACTAGCGGACGAGCAGTACTTC.

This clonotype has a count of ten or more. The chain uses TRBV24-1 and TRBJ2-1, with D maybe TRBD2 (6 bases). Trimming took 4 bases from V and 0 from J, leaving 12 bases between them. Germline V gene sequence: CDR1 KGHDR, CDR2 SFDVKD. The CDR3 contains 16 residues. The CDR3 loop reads CATSDSLASSYNEQFF. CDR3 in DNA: TGTGCCACCAGTGACAGCCTAGCGAGCTCCTACAATGAGCAGTTCTTC.

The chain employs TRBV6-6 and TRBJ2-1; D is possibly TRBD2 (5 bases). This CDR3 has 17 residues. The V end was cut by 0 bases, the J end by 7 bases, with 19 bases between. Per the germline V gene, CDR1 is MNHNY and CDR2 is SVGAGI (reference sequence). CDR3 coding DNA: TGTGCCAGCAGTTACTCGGGCGGGCTTCTGCAGATAAATGAGCAGTTCTTC. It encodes CASSYSGGLLQINEQFF.

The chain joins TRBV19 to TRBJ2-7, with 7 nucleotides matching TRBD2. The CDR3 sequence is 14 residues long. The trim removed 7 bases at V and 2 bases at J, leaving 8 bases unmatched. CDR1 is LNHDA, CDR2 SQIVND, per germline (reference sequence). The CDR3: CASKGREDPYEQYF. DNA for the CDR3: TGTGCCAGTAAGGGACGGGAGGACCCCTACGAGCAGTACTTC. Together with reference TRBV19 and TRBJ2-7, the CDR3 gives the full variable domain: DGGITQSPKYLFRKEGQNVTLSCEQNLNHDAMYWYRQDPGQGLRLIYYSQIVNDFQKGDIAEGYSVSREKKESFPLTVTSAQKNPTAFYLCASKGREDPYEQYFGPGTRLTVT.

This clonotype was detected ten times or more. In DNA form, the CDR3 reads TGTGCCAGCTCACGGGGGGAGCCAGATACGCAGTATTTT. It encodes CASSRGEPDTQYF. This chain connects TRBV18 to TRBJ2-3; tentatively, D is TRBD2 (6 bases). The CDR3 is 13 residues long. The germline CDR1 and CDR2 sequences are KGHSH and LQKENI. V was shortened by 4 bases and J by 4 bases, with 9 bases between the two germline ends.

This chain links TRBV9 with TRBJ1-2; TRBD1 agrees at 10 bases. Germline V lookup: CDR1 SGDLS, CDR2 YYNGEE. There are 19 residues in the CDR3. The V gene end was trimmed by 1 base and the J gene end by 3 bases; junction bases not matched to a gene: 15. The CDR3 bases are TGTGCCAGCAGCGTACTTCGGACAGGGGGAGTAGTAGGGGACTATGGCTACACCTTC. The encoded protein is CASSVLRTGGVVGDYGYTF.

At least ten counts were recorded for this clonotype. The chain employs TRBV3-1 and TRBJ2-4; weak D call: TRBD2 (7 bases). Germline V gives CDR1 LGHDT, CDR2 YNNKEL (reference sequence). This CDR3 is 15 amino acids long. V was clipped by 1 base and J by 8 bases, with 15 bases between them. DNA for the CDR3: TGTGCCAGCAGCCAAGTGGGGGGGCGGTCAGACATTCAGTACTTC. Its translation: CASSQVGGRSDIQYF.